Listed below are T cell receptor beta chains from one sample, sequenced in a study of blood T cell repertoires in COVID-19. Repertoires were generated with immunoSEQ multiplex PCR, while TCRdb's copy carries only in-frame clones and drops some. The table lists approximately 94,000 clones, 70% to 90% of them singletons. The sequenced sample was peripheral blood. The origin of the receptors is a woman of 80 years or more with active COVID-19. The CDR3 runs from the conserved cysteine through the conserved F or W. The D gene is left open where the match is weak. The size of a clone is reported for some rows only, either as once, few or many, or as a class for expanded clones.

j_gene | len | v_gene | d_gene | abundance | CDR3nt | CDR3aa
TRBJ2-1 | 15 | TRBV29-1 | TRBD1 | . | TGCAGCGTTGTAGAGGACAGGGAACACTACAATGAGCAGTTCTTC | CSVVEDREHYNEQFF
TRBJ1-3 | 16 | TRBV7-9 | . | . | TGTGCCAGCAGCTTAAGGGGGTATGGATCTGGAAACACCATATATTTT | CASSLRGYGSGNTIYF
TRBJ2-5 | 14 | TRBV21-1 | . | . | TGTGCCAGCAGCAAAGAGGAGGGTGCGGAGACCCAGTACTTC | CASSKEEGAETQYF
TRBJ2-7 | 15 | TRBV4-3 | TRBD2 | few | TGCGCCAGCAGCCAAGGGCTAGCGGGAATCTACGAGCAGTACTTC | CASSQGLAGIYEQYF
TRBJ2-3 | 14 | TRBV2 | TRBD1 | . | TGTGCCAGTCTCCGGACAGGAAGCACAGATACGCAGTATTTT | CASLRTGSTDTQYF
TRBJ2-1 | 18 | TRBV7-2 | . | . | TGTGCCAGCAGCCCACAGGGGGCTAGCGGGAGCTCCTACAATGAGCAGTTCTTC | CASSPQGASGSSYNEQFF
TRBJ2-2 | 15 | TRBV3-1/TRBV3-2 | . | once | TGTGCCAGCAGCCAAGATGAGGCTTTAACCGGGGAGCTGTTTTTT | CASSQDEALTGELFF
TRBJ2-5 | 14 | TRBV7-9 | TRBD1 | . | TGTGCCAGCAGCTTAGCGGACAGGGCAGAGACCCAGTACTTC | CASSLADRAETQYF
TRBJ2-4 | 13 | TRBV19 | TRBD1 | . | TGTGCCAGTAGTGTGGGACAGGGGAACATTCAGTACTTC | CASSVGQGNIQYF
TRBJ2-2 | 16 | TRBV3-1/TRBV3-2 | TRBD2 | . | TGTGCCAGCAGCTTTCGGACTAGCGGAAACACCGGGGAGCTGTTTTTT | CASSFRTSGNTGELFF
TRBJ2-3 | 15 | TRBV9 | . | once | TGTGCCAGCAGTTTAGGGGGAACCCGGGCGGATACGCAGTATTTT | CASSLGGTRADTQYF
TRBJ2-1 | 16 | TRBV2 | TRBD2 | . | TGTGCCAGCAATCGACTAGCGGGAGGAGCAGGCAATGAGCAGTTCTTC | CASNRLAGGAGNEQFF
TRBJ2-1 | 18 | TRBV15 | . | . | TGTGCCACCAGCAGGCGTCCTCTAGACTTCAGCTCCTACAATGAGCAGTTCTTC | CATSRRPLDFSSYNEQFF
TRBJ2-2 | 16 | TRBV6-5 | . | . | TGTGCCAGCAGTTACGGGACACCGGTGTACACCGGGGAGCTGTTTTTT | CASSYGTPVYTGELFF
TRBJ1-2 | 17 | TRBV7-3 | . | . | TGTGCCAGCAGCTTGGGGCCAGCCGACCCTTCTAGCTATGGCTACACCTTC | CASSLGPADPSSYGYTF
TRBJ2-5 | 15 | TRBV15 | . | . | TGTGCCACCAGCAGAGGGGTCAGGGCAGAAGAGACCCAGTACTTC | CATSRGVRAEETQYF
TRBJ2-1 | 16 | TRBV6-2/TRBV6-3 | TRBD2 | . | TGTGCCAGCAGTTACGGGGGACTAGCGGGCCTTAATGAGCAGTTCTTC | CASSYGGLAGLNEQFF
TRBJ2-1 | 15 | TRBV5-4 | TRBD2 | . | TGTGCCAGCAGCTTGACTCGCGGGAGGGTCAATGAGCAGTTCTTC | CASSLTRGRVNEQFF
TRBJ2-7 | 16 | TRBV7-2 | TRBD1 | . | TGTGCCAGCAGCTTAGGGGTGGGGACAGGGAGCTACGAGCAGTACTTC | CASSLGVGTGSYEQYF
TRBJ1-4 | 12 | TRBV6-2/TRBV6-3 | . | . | TGTGCCAGCAGTCAAAAACACGAAAAACTGTTTTTT | CASSQKHEKLFF
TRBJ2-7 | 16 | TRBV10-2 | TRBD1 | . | TGCGCCAGCAGTGGATATGGGGACAGGGCTACCTACGAGCAGTACTTC | CASSGYGDRATYEQYF
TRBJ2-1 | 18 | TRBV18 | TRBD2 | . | TGTGCCAGCTCAAGTACCCCACTAGCGGGAGGTTATTACAATGAGCAGTTCTTC | CASSSTPLAGGYYNEQFF
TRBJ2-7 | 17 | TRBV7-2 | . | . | TGTGCCAGCAGCTGGGGGGGGACACGGGGTATTCCCTACGAGCAGTACTTC | CASSWGGTRGIPYEQYF
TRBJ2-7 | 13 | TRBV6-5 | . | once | TGTGCCAGCAGGGAGCACGGCAGCGACGAGCAGTACTTC | CASREHGSDEQYF
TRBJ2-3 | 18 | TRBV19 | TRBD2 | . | TGTGCCAGTAGTATAGGACTAGCACCCAACACGGTCCCAGATACGCAGTATTTT | CASSIGLAPNTVPDTQYF
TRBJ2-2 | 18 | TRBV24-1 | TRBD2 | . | TGTGCCACCAGTGATTCCTTGGGAGGGAAGTGGGTCGCCGGGGAGCTGTTTTTT | CATSDSLGGKWVAGELFF
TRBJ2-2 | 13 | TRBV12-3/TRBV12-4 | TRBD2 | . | TGTGGGAGCGGGAGGGCGAACACCGGGGAGCTGTTTTTT | CGSGRANTGELFF
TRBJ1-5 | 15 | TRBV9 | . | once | TGTGCCAGCAGCGTCGGACAGCAACCCAATCAGCCCCAGCATTTT | CASSVGQQPNQPQHF
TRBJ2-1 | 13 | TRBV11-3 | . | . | TGTGCCAGCAGCTTAACTAGCTACAATGAGCAGTTCTTC | CASSLTSYNEQFF
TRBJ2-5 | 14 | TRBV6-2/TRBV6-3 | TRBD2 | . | TGTGCCAGCAGTTACGCAGCGGGAGTTAAGACCCAGTACTTC | CASSYAAGVKTQYF
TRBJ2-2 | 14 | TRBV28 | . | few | TGTGCCAGCAGTTTATACAGGGTGACTGGGGAGCTGTTTTTT | CASSLYRVTGELFF
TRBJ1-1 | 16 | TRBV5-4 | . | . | TGTGCCAGCAGCTGGGGAATGCGGGGTGGGAACACTGAAGCTTTCTTT | CASSWGMRGGNTEAFF
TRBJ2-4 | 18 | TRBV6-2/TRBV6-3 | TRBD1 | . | TGTGCCAGCAGTTACTCGATACAGGGGGCGCTTCCCCCGGACATTCAGTACTTC | CASSYSIQGALPPDIQYF
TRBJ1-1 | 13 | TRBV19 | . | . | TGTGCCAGTAGTATGTCCGGGAGGACTGAAGCTTTCTTT | CASSMSGRTEAFF
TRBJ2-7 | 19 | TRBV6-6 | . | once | TGTGCCAGCAGTCGCCCCCGGGACTCCCGATCAGATAACTCCTACGAGCAGTACTTC | CASSRPRDSRSDNSYEQYF
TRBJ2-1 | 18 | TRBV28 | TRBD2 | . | TGTGCCAGCAGTCCGAGGGGCCCCCGGGAGGGGAGAGGCAATGAGCAGTTCTTC | CASSPRGPREGRGNEQFF
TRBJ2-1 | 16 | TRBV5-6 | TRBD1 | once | TGTGCCAGCAGCTTGCCTGGGACAGGGTCATCAAATGAGCAGTTCTTC | CASSLPGTGSSNEQFF
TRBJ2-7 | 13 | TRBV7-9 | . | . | TGTGCCAGCAGCTTAGTGGGGGCCAACGAGCAGTACTTC | CASSLVGANEQYF
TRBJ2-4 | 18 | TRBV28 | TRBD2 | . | TGTGCCAGCAGTACCAGACTAGCGGGAGGGGGGTCCAAAAACATTCAGTACTTC | CASSTRLAGGGSKNIQYF
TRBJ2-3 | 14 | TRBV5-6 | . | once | TGTGCCAGCAGCTTCGTGGGCTACACAGATACGCAGTATTTT | CASSFVGYTDTQYF
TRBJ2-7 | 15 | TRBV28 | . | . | TGTGCCAGCAGTCTACCTATCCCTACCCCCTACGAGCAGTACTTC | CASSLPIPTPYEQYF
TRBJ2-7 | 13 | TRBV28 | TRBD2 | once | TGTGCCAGCAGGCTAGCGGGAGTAAACGAGCAGTACTTC | CASRLAGVNEQYF
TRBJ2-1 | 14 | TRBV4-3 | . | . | TGCGCCAGCAGCCAAGGTACGAGACTGAATGAGCAGTTCTTC | CASSQGTRLNEQFF
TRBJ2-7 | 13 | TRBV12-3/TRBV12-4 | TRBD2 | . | TGTGCCAGCAGTTTAACTAGCGGCTACGAGCAGTACTTC | CASSLTSGYEQYF
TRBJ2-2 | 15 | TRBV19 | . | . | TGTGCCAGTAGTATGTTCGGGAGAGGAGCCGGGGAGCTGTTTTTT | CASSMFGRGAGELFF
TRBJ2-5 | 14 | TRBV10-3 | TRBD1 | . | TGTGCCATCAGTTTGACAGGGGGCATGGAGACCCAGTACTTC | CAISLTGGMETQYF
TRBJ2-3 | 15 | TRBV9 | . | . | TGTGCCAGCAGCAAAAGGGAGACGAGGACAGATACGCAGTATTTT | CASSKRETRTDTQYF